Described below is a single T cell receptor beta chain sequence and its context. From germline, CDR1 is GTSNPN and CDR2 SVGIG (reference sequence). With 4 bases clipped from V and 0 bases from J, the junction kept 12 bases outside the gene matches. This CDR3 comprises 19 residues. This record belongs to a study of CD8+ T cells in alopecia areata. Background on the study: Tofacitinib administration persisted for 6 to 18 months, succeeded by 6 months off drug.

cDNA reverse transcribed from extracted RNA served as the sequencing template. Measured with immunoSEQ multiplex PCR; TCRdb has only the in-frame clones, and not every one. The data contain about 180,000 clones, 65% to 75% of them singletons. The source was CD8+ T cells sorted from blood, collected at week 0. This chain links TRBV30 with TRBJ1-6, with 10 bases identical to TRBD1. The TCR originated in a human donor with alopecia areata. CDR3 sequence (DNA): TGTGCCTGGACCCTGGGACAGGGGAAGGGGGGCTCCTATAATTCACCCCTCCACTTT. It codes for CAWTLGQGKGGSYNSPLHF.